This record covers a single T cell receptor beta chain. This clone was seen more than once but under ten times. Its recognized antigen is unknown. Per-nucleotide qualities are absent, and no much larger clonotype sits a single base away. Following the manufacturer's recommendations, the immunoSEQ kit was used to generate TCR beta libraries from genomic DNA. To prepare libraries, a first multiplex PCR with proprietary primers was run, followed by a second PCR that added unique barcodes, and a bead cleanup was done after each round. Each sample batch included a kit-provided positive control reaction and a negative control reaction. The final libraries were assessed on an Agilent 4200 TapeStation D1000 ScreenTape, pooled by volume, and quantified by qPCR. Sequencing was performed on an Illumina NextSeq500 with a MidOutput 150-cycle cartridge, and 156 Read1 and 15 Index1 cycles were run with kit custom primers. The pooled library was loaded at approximately 1 pM, and around 18% PhiX control was spiked in. In the paper's pipeline: The vendor-processed data were analyzed in R, and a clonotype was defined as all T cells that share the same CDR3 nucleotide sequence. For clone abundance analyses, frequencies were normalized to the 10,000 most abundant clones in each sample. Public T cell clones, which averaged fewer than five per sample, were removed prior to analysis. Tumor-enriched clonotypes and baseline blood-enriched clonotypes were defined as those with an abundance difference of at least 32-fold between compartments. A beta-binomial differential abundance model was used to identify clonotypes that were expanded or contracted between blood time points. Similarity between tumor and blood repertoires was quantified using the Baroni-Urbani and Buser coefficient, and groups were compared with two-tailed Wilcoxon tests in R. TCRdb's version of the immuneACCESS table is confined to in-frame rearrangements and falls short of the full clone set. An unresolved V gene accounts for under half of the shortfall where checked; the remainder is of unknown origin. That table supplies the V and J calls and clone size; D and trimming were determined from the DNA. The sample table holds some 100,000 clones, of which 82% were seen once. The leading ten clones occupy roughly 6.8% of the sample.

In light of the paper, this sample's time point label describes: baseline pretreatment blood. The treatment or condition tag for this specimen amounts to: 15 Gy SBRT to primary tumor, nephrectomy 4 weeks later. To follow tumor-enriched clonotypes, serial peripheral blood was collected from radiation-treated patients at baseline and at 2 weeks and 4 weeks after SBRT. Renal cell carcinoma with clear cell pathology was present in all patients. The QIAamp DNA Blood Mini Kit (Qiagen) was used to prepare genomic DNA for TCR sequencing. The analyses included just those samples that passed every quality control check. The germline V gene (reference sequence) provides CDR1 SGHNT and CDR2 YYREEE. CDR3 length: 14 amino acids, cysteine to phenylalanine. CDR3 DNA is the only sequence kept; it has 42 bases, read in frame from the first base. V and J are truncated by 3 bases and 5 bases respectively, leaving an intervening sequence of 14 bases.

The sample comes from a study of radiation and T cells in renal cell carcinoma (dated by TCRdb to 2019 to 2021). For context, the study as a whole: The samples were drawn from a clinical trial, where primary renal cell carcinomas were treated with 15 Gy of stereotactic body radiation therapy and then removed by nephrectomy 4 weeks afterward. In total, more than 50 samples underwent TCR beta sequencing: around 25 tumors plus 27 peripheral blood samples. Across all 50 or so samples, 4,016,671 unique CDR3 nucleotide sequences, encoding about 2,700,000 unique CDR3 amino acid sequences, were identified. Summary of the overall study and its limitations: Because pretreatment tumor biopsies were not available, the baseline intratumoral presence of clonotypes could not be determined. Tracking of blood repertoire dynamics stopped at less than 5 weeks after treatment, with no follow-up past that point. In blood, the top tumor clonotypes increased from baseline to 2 weeks after radiation and then shrank by 4 weeks, which suggests a temporary expansion of tumor-resident clones. Effects of radiation dose or scheduling on the TCR repertoire could not be addressed with the single-armed trial design.

The chain employs TRBV5-4 and TRBJ1-1, with TRBD1 as a weak D call on 6 bases. The TCR originated in a man aged 55 to 69 with renal cell carcinoma. Material: blood, obtained from a patient whose treatment included radiotherapy and nephrectomy. The encoded CDR3 is CASSYQGWETEAFF. The nucleotide sequence is TGTGCCAGCAGCTACCAGGGGTGGGAAACTGAAGCTTTCTTT.